These T cell receptor beta chains were read from a single sample in a study of molecular identifiers for immune sequencing clone quantification. One entry per CDR3 protein, called by TCRdb with MiXCR from the PCR reads. The sample shows a few hundred thousand distinct CDR3 sequences, about a fifth of them seen only once. Material: naive CD8+ T cells from blood, with Jurkat cell RNA spiked in. Receptors were obtained from a human donor in good health. Some libraries in this study had Jurkat cell RNA spiked in. CDR3s include the opening cysteine and the closing phenylalanine or tryptophan. The D gene is left open where the match is weak. Expanded clones get a size class; other rows say once, few or many, or leave the size out.

d_call,j_call,v_call,clone_size,cdr3_aa,cdr3_nt
TRBD1,TRBJ1-4,TRBV7-9,NA,CASSADRAGEKLFF,TGTGCCAGCAGCGCAGACAGGGCGGGTGAAAAACTGTTTTTT
NA,TRBJ2-3,TRBV12-3/TRBV12-4,many,CASSFIGGSTDTQYF,TGTGCCAGCAGTTTCATAGGGGGTAGCACAGATACGCAGTATTTT
TRBD1,TRBJ2-7,TRBV19,NA,CASSAGTGDSYEQYF,TGTGCCAGTAGTGCCGGGACAGGTGACTCCTACGAGCAGTACTTC
NA,TRBJ2-2,TRBV5-5,few,CASSPWDGNGELFF,TGTGCCAGCAGCCCCTGGGACGGAAACGGGGAGCTGTTTTTT
NA,TRBJ1-4,TRBV27,NA,CAGSLAGSNEKLFF,TGTGCCGGCAGTTTAGCAGGGAGTAATGAAAAACTGTTTTTT
NA,TRBJ2-1,TRBV27,NA,CASSFRGVDNEQFF,TGTGCCAGCAGTTTTCGAGGGGTTGACAATGAGCAGTTCTTC
TRBD2,TRBJ2-5,TRBV11-2,NA,CASSYPGLAGGIQETQYF,TGTGCCAGCAGCTATCCGGGACTAGCGGGGGGGATCCAAGAGACCCAGTACTTC
TRBD1,TRBJ2-2,TRBV12-3/TRBV12-4,many,CASSSEGTGGARNTGELFF,TGTGCCAGCAGCTCAGAGGGGACAGGGGGCGCGAGGAACACCGGGGAGCTGTTTTTT
NA,TRBJ2-3,TRBV2,few,CASSEALGGPDTQYF,TGTGCCAGCAGTGAAGCTCTGGGGGGGCCCGATACGCAGTATTTT
NA,TRBJ2-5,TRBV20-1,many,CSGVSLGAVLVQETQYF,TGCAGTGGCGTATCCCTAGGGGCAGTTCTCGTACAAGAGACCCAGTACTTC
NA,TRBJ1-1,TRBV30,NA,CAWSGIMNTEAFF,TGTGCCTGGAGCGGCATTATGAACACTGAAGCTTTCTTT
NA,TRBJ1-5,TRBV28,few,CASSKVTNSNQPQHF,TGTGCCAGCAGTAAGGTTACTAACAGCAATCAGCCCCAGCATTTT
NA,TRBJ2-3,TRBV3-1,many,CASSHSGTSTDTQYF,TGTGCCAGCAGCCACTCGGGGACTAGCACAGATACGCAGTATTTT
TRBD2,TRBJ2-3,TRBV9,NA,CASSEGLAGGLADTQYF,TGTGCCAGCTCCGAGGGACTAGCGGGGGGGCTGGCAGATACGCAGTATTTT
NA,TRBJ1-5,TRBV5-5,few,CASSLFDFNQPQHF,TGTGCCAGCAGCTTGTTCGACTTCAATCAGCCCCAGCATTTT
NA,TRBJ1-2,TRBV13,NA,CASSLGGSSTNYGYTF,TGTGCCAGCAGCCTGGGCGGCAGCTCGACCAACTATGGCTACACCTTC
TRBD1,TRBJ2-7,TRBV20-1,NA,CSAVPLGDRGPYEQYF,TGCAGTGCTGTACCTTTGGGGGACAGGGGGCCCTACGAGCAGTACTTC
TRBD1,TRBJ1-2,TRBV23-1,NA,CARDRASCGYTF,TGCGCCAGGGACAGGGCTTCCTGTGGCTACACCTTC
NA,TRBJ1-5,TRBV4-1,NA,CASSQVQGNEQPQHF,TGCGCCAGCAGCCAAGTACAGGGTAATGAACAGCCCCAGCATTTT
NA,TRBJ2-3,TRBV7-2,many,CASSLGPRSSSTDTQYF,TGTGCCAGCAGCTTGGGTCCTAGATCTTCCAGTACAGATACGCAGTATTTT
TRBD2,TRBJ2-7,TRBV27,NA,CASSPRTSGGMSYEQYF,TGTGCCAGCAGTCCCCGGACTAGCGGGGGGATGTCCTACGAGCAGTACTTC
NA,TRBJ2-7,TRBV5-6,few,CASSGGRWSYEQYF,TGTGCCAGCAGCGGGGGCCGCTGGTCCTACGAGCAGTACTTC
NA,TRBJ2-7,TRBV9,NA,CASSVGAGSSYEQYF,TGTGCCAGCAGCGTAGGGGCGGGAAGCTCCTACGAGCAGTACTTC